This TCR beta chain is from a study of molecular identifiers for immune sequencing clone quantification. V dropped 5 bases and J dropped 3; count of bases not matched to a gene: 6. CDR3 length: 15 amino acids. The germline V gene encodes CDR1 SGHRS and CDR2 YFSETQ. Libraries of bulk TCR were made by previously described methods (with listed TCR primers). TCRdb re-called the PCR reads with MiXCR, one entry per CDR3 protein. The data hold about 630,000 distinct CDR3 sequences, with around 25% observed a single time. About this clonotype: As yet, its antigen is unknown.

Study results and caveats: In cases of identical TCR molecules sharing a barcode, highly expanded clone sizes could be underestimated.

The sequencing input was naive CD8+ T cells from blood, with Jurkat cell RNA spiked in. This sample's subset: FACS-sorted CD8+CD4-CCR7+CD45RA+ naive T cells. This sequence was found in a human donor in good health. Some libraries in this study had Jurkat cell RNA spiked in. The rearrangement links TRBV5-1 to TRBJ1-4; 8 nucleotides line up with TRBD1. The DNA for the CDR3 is TGCGCCAGCAGTTGGACAGGGACGGCTAATGAAAAACTGTTTTTT. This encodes CASSWTGTANEKLFF.